What follows describes a single TCR beta chain. Its matching antigen is unknown. Unique molecular identifiers were used to barcode this TCRbeta library. Via MiXCR, TCRdb re-called the PCR reads, giving one row per CDR3 protein. The table lists under 300,000 distinct CDR3 sequences, approximately 10% of them singletons. The data originate from a study of T-cell reconstitution after alpha-beta-depleted transplantation in children. Regarding the study as a whole: About two months after transplant, alpha-beta T cells reportedly came from several hundred expanded graft clones. Day-60 TCRbeta diversity that was high in some patients was derived from surviving recipient T cells and thymic progenitors. Newly produced T cells mostly accounted for T-cell counts and diversity one year post-transplant.

V was shortened by 6 bases and J by 5 bases, with 11 bases between the two germline ends. Per the germline V gene, CDR1 is MNHEY and CDR2 is SVGAGI. The length of the CDR3 is 12 residues. Sequenced material: peripheral blood, taken 180 days after TCRalphabeta/CD19-depleted stem cell transplant. The chain carries TRBV6-5 and TRBJ2-7, with D unclear. This TCR was sampled from a male patient between 2 and 15 years old who had a stem cell transplant for chronic granulomatous disease, so the T cells may come from the graft donor. The CDR3 bases are TGTGCCAGCAGCCGTAAATCCAACGAGCAGTACTTC. Its translation is CASSRKSNEQYF.